A single sample is the source of the 15 T cell receptor beta chains below, sequenced in a study of cytomegalovirus exposure and HLA in healthy donors. Sequencing was performed with immunoSEQ multiplex PCR; in TCRdb, only in-frame clones are kept and a portion is missing. Of 150,000 or so clones in the sample, over 80% were seen once. Sequenced: PBMCs. These receptor sequences come from a man aged 25-45 years in good health and CMV-seropositive.

The CDR3: CASSLFRGQETQYF. The DNA for the CDR3 is TGTGCCAGCAGCTTATTCAGGGGCCAAGAGACCCAGTACTTC. This chain links TRBV7-2 with TRBJ2-5; D may be TRBD1 (6 bases). The V gene's germline CDR1 is SGHTA and CDR2 FQGNSA. There are 14 residues in the CDR3. V was trimmed by 2 bases and J by 1 base, leaving 8 bases between them. The full variable domain, in which reference TRBV7-2 and TRBJ2-5 provide the parts outside the CDR3, is GAGVSQSPSNKVTEKGKDVELRCDPISGHTALYWYRQSLGQGLEFLIYFQGNSAPDKSGLPSDRFSAERTGGSVSTLTIQRTQQEDSAVYLCASSLFRGQETQYFGPGTRLLVL.

The chain couples TRBV7-6 to TRBJ2-1; D possibly corresponds to TRBD1 (6 bases). Trimming took 5 bases from V and 4 from J, leaving 12 bases between them. This CDR3 is 14 amino acids long. Germline V CDR1 and CDR2: SGHVS, FNYEAQ. The CDR3, as DNA: TGTGCCAGCAGCCCACGGACAGATTACAATGAGCAGTTCTTC. Translation gives CASSPRTDYNEQFF.

CDR3 coding DNA: TGTGCCAGCAGTCCTAGCCCCGGGTTAGTAGATACGCAGTATTTT. Protein product: CASSPSPGLVDTQYF. The chain carries TRBV7-9 and TRBJ2-3; tentative D call: TRBD2 (5 bases). The CDR3 consists of 15 residues. The V gene's germline CDR1 is SEHNR and CDR2 FQNEAQ (reference sequence). V lost 6 bases, J lost 5 bases, and 18 bases lay in between.

The V gene is TRBV29-1, the J gene TRBJ1-1, with no clear D. The V end lost 4 bases, the J end lost 2 bases, and 14 bases lay between the germline ends. CDR3 length equals 14 residues. The germline V gene has CDR1 SQVTM and CDR2 ANQGSEA. CDR3 bases: TGCAGCGTTGTATCCGCTTCGGGAAACACTGAAGCTTTCTTT. This encodes CSVVSASGNTEAFF.

The CDR3 DNA follows: TGTGCCAGCAGCCCGGGGGGGGAGGAAGCTTTCTTT. It translates to CASSPGGEEAFF. The J gene is TRBJ1-1, the V gene TRBV11-2; maybe TRBD1 (5 bases). This CDR3 is 12 amino acids long. V was shortened by 5 bases and J by 8 bases, with 12 bases between the two germline ends. Germline assignment: CDR1 SGHAT and CDR2 FQNNGV. The whole variable domain, remainder taken from reference TRBV11-2 and TRBJ1-1, is EAGVAQSPRYKIIEKRQSVAFWCNPISGHATLYWYQQILGQGPKLLIQFQNNGVVDDSQLPKDRFSAERLKGVDSTLKIQPAKLEDSAVYLCASSPGGEEAFFGQGTRLTVV.

The gene calls are TRBV7-2 and TRBJ2-6, with TRBD2 matching 8 bases. This CDR3 comprises 19 residues. CDR1 and CDR2 (germline): SGHTA, FQGNSA. V was pared by 0 bases and J by 4 bases, with 11 bases of the junction left unmatched. CDR3 region: CASSLAGREKLTGANVLTF. The CDR3 DNA is TGTGCCAGCAGCTTAGCCGGGAGGGAGAAGCTAACAGGGGCCAACGTCCTGACTTTC.

The chain carries TRBV18 and TRBJ2-7; 13 nucleotides line up with TRBD2. Germline V gene data show CDR1 as KGHSH and CDR2 as LQKENI. Trimming took 6 bases from V and 1 from J; bases not matched to a gene: 3. This CDR3 has 15 residues. The CDR3 reads CASSPGLAGSYEQYF. In DNA, the CDR3 is TGTGCCAGCTCCCCGGGACTAGCGGGGTCCTACGAGCAGTACTTC.

CDR3 residues: CASSRSGQNLNYGYTF. CDR3 DNA: TGTGCCAGCAGCCGTTCCGGACAGAATCTTAACTATGGCTACACCTTC. The J gene is TRBJ1-2, the V gene TRBV7-2; the D gene is possibly TRBD1 (6 bases). Trimming removed 5 bases from V and 1 base from J, with 17 bases in between. This CDR3 comprises 16 residues. The germline CDR1 and CDR2 sequences are SGHTA and FQGNSA.

This clone was picked up a small number of times. J is TRBJ2-5 and V is TRBV10-1, with 11 nucleotides matching TRBD2. The germline CDR1 and CDR2 sequences are WNHNN and SYGVQD (reference sequence). The CDR3 runs to 17 residues. V was clipped by 2 bases and J by 2 bases; unmatched bases: 7. The CDR3 nucleotides are TGCGCCAGCAGTGAGGGACTAGCGGGCCCGGGTCAAGAGACCCAGTACTTC. Translating it yields CASSEGLAGPGQETQYF.

The chain combines TRBV6-5 with TRBJ2-1; no definite D call. CDR3 size: 16 residues. Trimming took 0 bases from V and 1 from J, leaving 10 bases between them. Germline V gives CDR1 MNHEY, CDR2 SVGAGI. DNA for the CDR3: TGTGCCAGCAGTTACTCCGAGGAGTTTTCCTACAATGAGCAGTTCTTC. As protein: CASSYSEEFSYNEQFF.

This chain links TRBV11-2 with TRBJ1-2; 9 bases line up with TRBD1. Germline V gene data show CDR1 as SGHAT and CDR2 as FQNNGV. The CDR3 is 16 amino acids. The V gene end was trimmed by 1 base and the J gene end by 4 bases; junction bases not matched to a gene: 7. CDR3 sequence: CASSLGFGTGIYGYTF. The CDR3 DNA is TGTGCCAGCAGCTTAGGGTTCGGGACAGGGATCTATGGCTACACCTTC.

The genes are TRBV7-2 and TRBJ1-5; D is unresolved. The CDR3 covers 13 residues. V dropped 4 bases and J dropped 4 bases, with 8 bases sitting between them. The V gene's germline CDR1 is SGHTA and CDR2 FQGNSA. This chain's CDR3 is CASSSPGNQPQHF. The CDR3 DNA sequence: TGTGCCAGCAGCTCCCCCGGGAATCAGCCCCAGCATTTT.

The chain employs TRBV29-1 and TRBJ2-1; TRBD2 agrees at 12 bases. Germline V gene lookup returns CDR1 SQVTM and CDR2 ANQGSEA. There are 16 residues in the CDR3. V trimming: 4 bases; J trimming: 5 bases; junction bases outside the gene matches: 9. The chain's CDR3 is CSVAGLAGGNDNEQFF. CDR3 sequence (DNA): TGCAGCGTTGCAGGGCTAGCGGGGGGGAATGACAATGAGCAGTTCTTC.

This chain joins TRBV11-3 and TRBJ2-3, with D maybe TRBD1 (7 bases). The CDR3 runs 17 residues. V shed 4 bases and J shed 0 bases, with 17 bases lying between them. Germline V gene data show CDR1 as SGHNT and CDR2 as YENEEA. The chain's CDR3 is CASSSLEGGQSTDTQYF. The CDR3, as DNA: TGTGCCAGCAGCTCGCTTGAGGGGGGACAGAGCACAGATACGCAGTATTTT.

The chain combines TRBV4-1 with TRBJ1-2; 11 bases are a match to TRBD1. CDR1 and CDR2 from the germline V gene are MGHRA and YSYEKL. CDR3 length: 15 amino acids. V dropped 4 bases and J dropped 7; count of bases not matched to a gene: 8. In DNA, the CDR3 is TGCGCCAGCAGCCCGCCGGGACAGGGGGTCGCTGGCTACACCTTC. This encodes CASSPPGQGVAGYTF.